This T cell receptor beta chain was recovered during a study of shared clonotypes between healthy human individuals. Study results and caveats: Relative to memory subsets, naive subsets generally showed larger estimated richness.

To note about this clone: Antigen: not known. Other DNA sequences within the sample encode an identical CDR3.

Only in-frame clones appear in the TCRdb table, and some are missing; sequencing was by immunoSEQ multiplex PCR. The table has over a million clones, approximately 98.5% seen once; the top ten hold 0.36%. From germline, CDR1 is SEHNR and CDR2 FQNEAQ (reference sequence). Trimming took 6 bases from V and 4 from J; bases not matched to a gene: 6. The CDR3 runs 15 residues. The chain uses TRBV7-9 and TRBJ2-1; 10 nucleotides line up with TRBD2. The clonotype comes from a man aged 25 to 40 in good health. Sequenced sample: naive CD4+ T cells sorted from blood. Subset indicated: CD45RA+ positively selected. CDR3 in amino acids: CASSRTSGAYNEQFF. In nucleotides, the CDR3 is TGTGCCAGCAGTCGGACTAGCGGAGCGTACAATGAGCAGTTCTTC. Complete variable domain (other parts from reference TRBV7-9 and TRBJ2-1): DTGVSQNPRHKITKRGQNVTFRCDPISEHNRLYWYRQTLGQGPEFLTYFQNEAQLEKSRLLSDRFSAERPKGSFSTLEIQRTEQGDSAMYLCASSRTSGAYNEQFFGPGTRLTVL.